This note documents a single TCR beta chain sequence. The sample is drawn from a study of blood T cell repertoires in COVID-19. The germline CDR1 and CDR2 sequences are LNHDA and SQIVND (reference sequence). This CDR3 spans 14 amino acids. V dropped 7 bases and J dropped 2 bases, with 11 bases sitting between them. Measured with immunoSEQ multiplex PCR; TCRdb has only the in-frame clones, and not every one. The data contain roughly 300,000 clones, roughly nine tenths of them singletons. This chain links TRBV19 with TRBJ2-2, with D unresolved. Sequencing used PBMCs or T cells enriched from blood (not recorded which). This TCR was recovered from a woman under 40 who had recovered from COVID-19. CDR3 DNA: TGTGCCAGTATGGTCTCACTTAACACCGGGGAGCTGTTTTTT. Its protein product is CASMVSLNTGELFF. Full variable domain (remainder filled in from reference TRBV19 and TRBJ2-2): DGGITQSPKYLFRKEGQNVTLSCEQNLNHDAMYWYRQDPGQGLRLIYYSQIVNDFQKGDIAEGYSVSREKKESFPLTVTSAQKNPTAFYLCASMVSLNTGELFFGEGSRLTVL.